These T cell receptor beta chains were read from a single sample in a study of T cells after yellow fever vaccination. TCRdb used MiXCR to reprocess the 5' RACE reads, holding one entry per CDR3 protein. The sample consists of about 45,000 distinct CDR3 sequences, 6% to 7% of them appearing once. This material consisted of CD8+ T cells not binding an NS4B(214-222) dextramer, sorted from PBMCs, taken 45 days after the yellow fever booster vaccination. The receptors stem from a man aged 25 to 45 who received the YFV17D yellow fever vaccine. The CDR3 runs from the conserved cysteine through the conserved F or W. A D gene is named only where the DNA matches it firmly. Only some rows state a clone size, as once, few, many or a class for expanded clones.

NA	TRBV10-1	TRBJ1-1	TRBD1	TGCGCCAGCAGTGAGGGGACAGGGACTGAAGCTTTCTTT	CASSEGTGTEAFF
few	TRBV6-6	TRBJ1-1	TRBD1	TGTGCCAGCAGTTGGGGGACAGACCCTGAAGCTTTCTTT	CASSWGTDPEAFF
many	TRBV28	TRBJ2-1	NA	TGTGCCAGCAGTTTCAGTCGGTCGGTCACACACGGAAAACCTCAGCTAAACAATGAGCAGTTCTTC	CASSFSRSVTHGKPQLNNEQFF
many	TRBV5-1	TRBJ1-5	TRBD1	TGCGCCAGCAGCTCCGGGACAGGTCTCGGGCCCCAGCATTTT	CASSSGTGLGPQHF
many	TRBV6-5	TRBJ2-7	NA	TGTGCCAGCAGCAAGTCCTCCTACGAGCAGTACTTC	CASSKSSYEQYF
many	TRBV7-2	TRBJ2-2	NA	TGTGCCAGCAGCTTAGCAAAGGGGACACGAAACACCGGGGAGCTGTTTTTT	CASSLAKGTRNTGELFF
NA	TRBV15	TRBJ2-3	TRBD1	TGTGCCACCAGCTCACCGGGACAGGGGACAGATACGCAGTATTTT	CATSSPGQGTDTQYF
many	TRBV28	TRBJ1-6	NA	TGTGCCAGCAGTTCCGACGACTCCTATAATTCACCCCTCCACTTT	CASSSDDSYNSPLHF
few	TRBV7-7	TRBJ2-1	TRBD2	TGTGCTAGCAGCCAGACTAGCGGGGAATACAATGAGCAGTTCTTC	CASSQTSGEYNEQFF
many	TRBV6-2/TRBV6-3	TRBJ2-7	NA	TGTGCCAGCAGTTACTCGGACGGTGTCTACGAGCAGTACTTC	CASSYSDGVYEQYF
many	TRBV6-2/TRBV6-3	TRBJ2-4	NA	TGTGCCAGCAGTTACACACTAACTAAAAACATTCAGTACTTC	CASSYTLTKNIQYF
many	TRBV12-3/TRBV12-4	TRBJ2-3	TRBD2	TGTGCCAGCAGTTTTCGGACTAGCGGGAGCTCAGATACGCAGTATTTT	CASSFRTSGSSDTQYF
many	TRBV20-1	TRBJ2-7	TRBD2	TGCAGTGCCGGGGGGACTAGCGGGCCCAGCTCCTACGAGCAGTACTTC	CSAGGTSGPSSYEQYF
many	TRBV5-4	TRBJ2-2	NA	TGTGCCAGCAGCCCCCAGGAGGGCACCGGGGAGCTGTTTTTT	CASSPQEGTGELFF
many	TRBV7-7	TRBJ2-5	NA	TGTGCCAGCAGCTTAGATGTCACCTTTGAGACCCAGTACTTC	CASSLDVTFETQYF
many	TRBV19	TRBJ1-5	TRBD1	TGTGCCAGTAGTACCCTCGACAGGGAAAGTCAGCCCCAGCATTTT	CASSTLDRESQPQHF
many	TRBV4-2	TRBJ2-7	NA	TGTGCCAGCAGCCAAGGGGGAATCGAGCAGTACTTC	CASSQGGIEQYF
many	TRBV7-6	TRBJ2-1	TRBD2	TGTGCCAGCAGCAGCCCAGCGGGAGTGGGCGGCAATGAGCAGTTCTTC	CASSSPAGVGGNEQFF
many	TRBV5-1	TRBJ2-7	TRBD1	TGCGCCAGCAGCACCGGGACAGGTTACGAGCAGTACTTC	CASSTGTGYEQYF
many	TRBV30	TRBJ1-2	NA	TGTGCCTGTCTGACCCCGGGACACTACTTGGAAGGCTACACCTTC	CACLTPGHYLEGYTF
many	TRBV20-1	TRBJ2-1	NA	TGCAGTGCTTTTTCTCCTAGTGTCCGTTACAATGAGCAGTTCTTC	CSAFSPSVRYNEQFF
many	TRBV5-1	TRBJ1-4	NA	TGCGCCAGCAGCTATTTGGGCGAAAAACTGTTTTTT	CASSYLGEKLFF
many	TRBV19	TRBJ2-7	NA	TGTGCCAGTAGTATAGGAGGCGGACATTCGTCTCTCGAGCAGTACTTC	CASSIGGGHSSLEQYF
NA	TRBV15	TRBJ2-1	TRBD2	TGTGCCACCAGCAGAGATCGGGCGGGAGGGCAGTACAATGAGAAGTTCTTC	CATSRDRAGGQYNEKFF
many	TRBV11-2	TRBJ2-1	NA	TGTGCCAGCAGCTTATACTGGGGTGAGCAGTTCTTC	CASSLYWGEQFF
many	TRBV12-3/TRBV12-4	TRBJ1-4	TRBD1	TGTGCCAGCAGAGGACAGGGAGCAACTAATGAAAAACTGTTTTTT	CASRGQGATNEKLFF
many	TRBV24-1	TRBJ1-2	TRBD1	TGTGCCACCAGAAGACCGGGACAGGGGAATGGGCACTATGGCTACACCTTC	CATRRPGQGNGHYGYTF
many	TRBV9	TRBJ2-1	NA	TGTGCCAGCAGCGTAGAAACGAGCGAATATTACAATGAGCAGTTCTTC	CASSVETSEYYNEQFF
many	TRBV20-1	TRBJ2-7	NA	TGCAGTGCTAGAGATCAGGGCCACGAGCAGTACTTC	CSARDQGHEQYF
many	TRBV7-9	TRBJ1-2	NA	TGTGCCAGCAGCTTATCCACTGATGTATATGGCTACACCTTC	CASSLSTDVYGYTF
few	TRBV15	TRBJ2-6	NA	TGTGCCACCAGAGTCTTTGGAGTATCCAACGTCCTGACTTTC	CATRVFGVSNVLTF
few	TRBV19	TRBJ2-7	NA	TGTGCCAGTAGTATAGCCCCTCGAGGCTACGAGCAGTACTTC	CASSIAPRGYEQYF
many	TRBV4-2	TRBJ2-3	NA	TGTGCCAGCAGCCCTGATAAGGGGACGCAGTATTTT	CASSPDKGTQYF
many	TRBV29-1	TRBJ2-7	TRBD1	TGCAGCGTCCAGGGGCAGGGGGCTAGGTACGAGCAGTACTTC	CSVQGQGARYEQYF
few	TRBV27	TRBJ2-7	NA	TGTGCCAGCAGTCCCCTGAGTCCCGGGCCGCTCTACGAGCAGTACTTC	CASSPLSPGPLYEQYF
many	TRBV29-1	TRBJ2-2	NA	TGCAGCGTCAAGACCCAACACGGGGAGCTGTTTTTT	CSVKTQHGELFF
many	TRBV29-1	TRBJ2-2	NA	TGCAGCGTTGAAGACAGTTCTACCGGGGAGCTGTTTTTT	CSVEDSSTGELFF
many	TRBV28	TRBJ2-5	TRBD1	TGTGCCAGCACCGGAACAGGGGCGGGAGAGACCCAGTACTTC	CASTGTGAGETQYF
many	TRBV7-9	TRBJ2-1	TRBD1	TGTGCCAGCAGCCCTAAACAGGGGGCCTATATAAATGAGCAGTTCTTC	CASSPKQGAYINEQFF
many	TRBV5-1	TRBJ2-1	NA	TGCGCCAGCAGCTTTGAACTCTACTCCTACAATGAGCAGTTCTTC	CASSFELYSYNEQFF
many	TRBV29-1	TRBJ1-4	NA	TGCAGCGCCCAAGTTGCAACTAATGAAAAACTGTTTTTT	CSAQVATNEKLFF
many	TRBV10-3	TRBJ2-3	TRBD2	TGTGCCATCAGGGGACTAGCGGGAGCCGCCACAGATACGCAGTATTTT	CAIRGLAGAATDTQYF
NA	TRBV9	TRBJ2-2	NA	TGTGCCAGCAGCCCGAGGGGAGCGGCAAACACCGGGGAGCTGTTTTTT	CASSPRGAANTGELFF
many	TRBV4-2	TRBJ2-1	TRBD1	TGTGCCAGCAGCCAACACGACAGGGATAATGAGCAGTTCTTC	CASSQHDRDNEQFF
NA	TRBV5-6	TRBJ2-1	NA	TGTGCCAGCAGCTTGATGAATGAGCAGTTCTTC	CASSLMNEQFF
few	TRBV21-1	TRBJ2-2	NA	TGTGCCAGCAGCAAAGAGACGGGACACTCGTACATTACGAACACCGGGGAGCTGTTTTTT	CASSKETGHSYITNTGELFF
many	TRBV5-1	TRBJ1-1	NA	TGCGCCAGCAGCTTGACACCGAACACTGAAGCTTTCTTT	CASSLTPNTEAFF
many	TRBV6-5	TRBJ2-1	NA	TGTGCCAGCAGCGTTGGGAATGAGCAGTTCTTC	CASSVGNEQFF
many	TRBV20-1	TRBJ2-7	TRBD2	TGCAGTGCTAGAGATCTGCGGGAGTTGTCCTACGAGCAGTACTTC	CSARDLRELSYEQYF
many	TRBV19	TRBJ2-2	NA	TGTGCCAGTAGTATCGGCTTACAGGGAAACGGCACCGGGGAGCTGTTTTTT	CASSIGLQGNGTGELFF
many	TRBV6-1	TRBJ2-1	TRBD2	TGTGCCAGCAGTGATCCCTCTCCCCTAGCGGGAACGTTCTTC	CASSDPSPLAGTFF